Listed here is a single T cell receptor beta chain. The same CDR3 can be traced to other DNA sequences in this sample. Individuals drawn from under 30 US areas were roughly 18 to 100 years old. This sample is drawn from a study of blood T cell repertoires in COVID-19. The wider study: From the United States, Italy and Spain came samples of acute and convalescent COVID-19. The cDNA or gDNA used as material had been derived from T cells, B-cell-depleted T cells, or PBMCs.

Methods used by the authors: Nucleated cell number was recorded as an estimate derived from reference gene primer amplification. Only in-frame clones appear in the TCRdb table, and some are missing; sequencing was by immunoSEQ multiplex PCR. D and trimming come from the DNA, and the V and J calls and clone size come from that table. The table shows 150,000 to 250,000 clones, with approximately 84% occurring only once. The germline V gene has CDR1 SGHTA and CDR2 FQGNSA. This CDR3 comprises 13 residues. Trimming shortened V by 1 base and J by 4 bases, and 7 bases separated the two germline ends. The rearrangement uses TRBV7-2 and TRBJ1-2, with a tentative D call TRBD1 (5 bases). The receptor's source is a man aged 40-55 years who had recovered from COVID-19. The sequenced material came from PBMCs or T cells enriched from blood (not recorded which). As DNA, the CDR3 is TGTGCCAGCAGCTTAGGCCAGGGCTATGGCTACACCTTC. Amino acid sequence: CASSLGQGYGYTF.